This T cell receptor (beta chain) was profiled in a study of OX40 agonist ivuxolimab in advanced cancers. Germline V gives CDR1 SGHRS, CDR2 YFSETQ. This CDR3 region has 15 residues. V was clipped by 7 bases and J by 5 bases; unmatched bases: 14. Some clones are missing from TCRdb's copy, which holds only in-frame ones; the method was immunoSEQ multiplex PCR. The data show about 110,000 clones, more than 85% seen once. Sampling of blood occurred at baseline, cycle 4 day 1, and cycle 7 day 1. This clone has a handful of counts. The chain couples TRBV5-1 to TRBJ2-7, with 8 bases lining up with TRBD2. The TCR sequence derives from an adult with an advanced solid tumor such as melanoma, head and neck, liver or kidney cancer. This specimen consisted of CD4+ or CD8+ T cells sorted from blood, obtained in a trial of the OX40 agonist ivuxolimab. In DNA form, the CDR3 reads TGCGCCAGCGGAGGAAGCGGGAGACTGGGCCACGAGCAGTACTTC. Amino acids: CASGGSGRLGHEQYF.